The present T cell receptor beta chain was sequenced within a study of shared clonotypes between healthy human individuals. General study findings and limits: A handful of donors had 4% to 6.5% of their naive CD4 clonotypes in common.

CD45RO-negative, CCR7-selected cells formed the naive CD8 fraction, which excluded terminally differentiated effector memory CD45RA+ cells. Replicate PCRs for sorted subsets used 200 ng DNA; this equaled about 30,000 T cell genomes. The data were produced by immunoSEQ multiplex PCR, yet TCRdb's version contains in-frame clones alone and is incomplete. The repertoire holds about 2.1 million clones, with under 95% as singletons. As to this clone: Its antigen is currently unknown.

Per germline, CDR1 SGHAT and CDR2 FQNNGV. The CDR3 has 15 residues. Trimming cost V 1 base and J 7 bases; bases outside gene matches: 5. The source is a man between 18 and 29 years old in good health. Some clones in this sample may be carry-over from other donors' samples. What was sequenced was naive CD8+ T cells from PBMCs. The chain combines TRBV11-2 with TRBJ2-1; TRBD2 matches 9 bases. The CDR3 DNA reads TGTGCCAGCAGCTTAGGGGCTAGCGGGGCTAATGAGCAGTTCTTC. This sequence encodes CASSLGASGANEQFF.